What follows is one T cell receptor (beta chain) and its context. The data stem from a study of T cell changes during pregnancy in multiple sclerosis. The germline V gene encodes CDR1 KGHSY and CDR2 FQNENV. This CDR3 region has 14 residues. Trimming shortened V by 2 bases and J by 6 bases, and 11 bases separated the two germline ends. Assay: immunoSEQ multiplex PCR; the TCRdb copy retains only in-frame clones and omits some. Of approximately 60,000 clones in the sample, roughly 94% were seen once. This clonotype was obtained from a female donor with multiple sclerosis, enrolled in a pregnancy study. The chain carries TRBV16 and TRBJ1-5, with D possibly being TRBD1 (6 bases). The sequenced sample was CD4+ T cells from peripheral blood mononuclear cells, obtained in the second trimester of pregnancy. CDR3 loop: CASSQGGAGQPQHF. The CDR3, as DNA: TGTGCCAGCAGCCAAGGGGGGGCGGGTCAGCCCCAGCATTTT.